Listed below are T cell receptor beta chains from one sample, sequenced in a study of T cell responses to AZD1222 COVID-19 vaccine. Assay: immunoSEQ multiplex PCR; the TCRdb copy retains only in-frame clones and omits some. The sample shows some 81,000 clones, 85% to 95% of them seen only once. The starting material was peripheral blood, obtained 28 days after the second AZD1222 dose. The receptor source for this set is an adult who received the AZD1222 COVID-19 vaccine. Both conserved end residues are part of each CDR3. A D gene is named only where the DNA matches it firmly. Clone size appears in some rows only: once, few, many, or a class for an expanded clone.

J gene	V gene	clone size	D gene	CDR3 DNA	CDR3 protein
TRBJ2-7	TRBV9	.	TRBD2	TGTGCCAGCAGCGTAAGCTTCGGGACTAGCTACGAGCAGTACTTC	CASSVSFGTSYEQYF
TRBJ2-2	TRBV6-9	.	TRBD2	TGTGCCAGCAGTCACTACAGGGTTAGCGGGAGGGCCACCGGGGAGCTGTTTTTT	CASSHYRVSGRATGELFF
TRBJ2-1	TRBV11-2	.	.	TGTGCCAGCAGCCCGAGGAGGGGACCGAATTACAATGAGCAGTTCTTC	CASSPRRGPNYNEQFF
TRBJ2-1	TRBV10-3	.	TRBD2	TGTGCCACCCTCACACCGGGACTAGCGATAGAGAATGAGCAGTTCTTC	CATLTPGLAIENEQFF
TRBJ1-5	TRBV5-5	.	.	TGTGCCAGCAGCTTGGGCAGGTCTGGGGGTTATAGCAATCAGCCCCAGCATTTT	CASSLGRSGGYSNQPQHF
TRBJ1-5	TRBV6-6	few	TRBD1	TGTGCCAGCACCCACGGACAGGCGGGTCAGCCCCAGCATTTT	CASTHGQAGQPQHF
TRBJ1-1	TRBV7-2	.	.	TGTGCCAGCAGCTTGGCGCCAGGGAACACTGAAGCTTTCTTT	CASSLAPGNTEAFF
TRBJ2-2	TRBV4-1	.	TRBD1	TGCGCCAGCAGCCAACGGCAGGGGGCGAACACCGGGGAGCTGTTTTTT	CASSQRQGANTGELFF
TRBJ1-1	TRBV12-3/TRBV12-4	.	.	TGTGCCAGCAGTTTGAGGAGAACAGGGGAAGCTTTCTTT	CASSLRRTGEAFF
TRBJ1-1	TRBV5-1	.	.	TGCGCCAGCAGCCCCTCCCAGAGCACTGAAGCTTTCTTT	CASSPSQSTEAFF
TRBJ2-7	TRBV5-1	.	.	TGCGCCAGCAGCTTGGCCTCAACCTACGAGCAGTACTTC	CASSLASTYEQYF
TRBJ2-7	TRBV28	.	.	TGTGCCAGCACCGGGAGAAGTATAATCTGGTCCTACGAGCAGTACTTC	CASTGRSIIWSYEQYF
TRBJ2-7	TRBV5-1	.	.	TGCGCCAGCACCACGGCCGGGGCTTCGGGGTGGTACGAGCAGTACTTC	CASTTAGASGWYEQYF
TRBJ2-5	TRBV30	.	TRBD2	TGTGCCTGGAGTGTAACCAAAGCGGGGGGGACCCAGTACTTC	CAWSVTKAGGTQYF
TRBJ2-2	TRBV9	.	.	TGTGCCAGCAGCGTAGAAACGCATTACACCGGGGAGCTGTTTTTT	CASSVETHYTGELFF
TRBJ2-2	TRBV9	.	TRBD2	TGTGCCAGCAGCCCCTTGGGCAAGCGGGAGGGCCCCGGGGAGCTGTTTTTT	CASSPLGKREGPGELFF
TRBJ1-2	TRBV2	.	.	TGTGCCAGCAGTGAATTGGTGACGGACTATGGCTACACCTTC	CASSELVTDYGYTF
TRBJ1-3	TRBV7-9	.	.	TGTGCCAGCAGCTTCGTTGGAGGAAACACCATATATTTT	CASSFVGGNTIYF
TRBJ1-4	TRBV21-1	.	.	TGTGCCAGCAGCAAAGACTCAGGTTACGGTTGGAGGGCCATTTGTTTT	CASSKDSGYGWRAICF
TRBJ1-2	TRBV7-9	.	.	TGTGCCAGCAGCTTAGGACCGCAACTTCACTTC	CASSLGPQLHF
TRBJ1-1	TRBV6-5	.	.	TGTGCCAGCCCGCGGGACGGGATGAACACTGAAGCTTTCTTT	CASPRDGMNTEAFF
TRBJ2-7	TRBV6-5	.	TRBD1	TGTGCCAGCAGTTACTCGAGACAGGGGTCGAGCGAGCAGTACTTC	CASSYSRQGSSEQYF